Shown below are 30 T cell receptor beta chains from a single sample sequenced in a study of cytomegalovirus exposure and HLA in healthy donors. With 60 Vbeta and 13 Jbeta primers, the PCR was carried out. Sequencing was performed with immunoSEQ multiplex PCR; in TCRdb, only in-frame clones are kept and a portion is missing. The repertoire holds over 110,000 clones, around 80% seen once, with more than 0.9% in the top ten. Sequencing was done on a sample of PBMCs. These receptors came from a male donor in good health and CMV-seropositive.

This clone was recorded only once. The chain recombines TRBV2 with TRBJ2-7; 7 bases fit TRBD2. Trimming took 6 bases from V and 2 from J; bases not matched to a gene: 10. Germline-derived CDR1 and CDR2 are SNHLY and FYNNEI. There are 15 residues in the CDR3. The CDR3, as DNA: TGTGCCAGCAGAGAGGACCTAGCGGAGCCCTACGAGCAGTACTTC. It yields the protein CASREDLAEPYEQYF.

The rearrangement links TRBV5-1 to TRBJ2-7, with D hard to call. Germline V CDR1 and CDR2: SGHRS, YFSETQ. The CDR3 contains 14 residues. V lost 0 bases to trimming and J lost 0 bases, with 7 bases between them. The CDR3 DNA sequence: TGCGCCAGCAGCTTGGCCAGGTTCTCCTACGAGCAGTACTTC. Translated, it gives CASSLARFSYEQYF.

This clone was seen once. This rearrangement joins TRBV9 to TRBJ2-5; 8 bases line up with TRBD2. The J call is in doubt because the DNA end fits TRBJ2-7 better. Germline loops: CDR1 SGDLS, CDR2 YYNGEE. The CDR3 length is 15 residues. The CDR3 loop is CASSVSTSGSYEQYF. CDR3 DNA: TGTGCCAGCAGCGTCTCCACTAGCGGTTCCTACGAGCAGTACTTC.

This clone has just a few counts. V is TRBV19 and J is TRBJ1-4; TRBD1 matches 11 bases. This CDR3 has 17 residues. V gave up 9 bases and J gave up 8 bases; unmatched junction bases: 17. Germline assignment: CDR1 LNHDA and CDR2 SQIVND (reference sequence). CDR3 sequence: CASSPFEGQGAWEKLFF. CDR3 DNA: TGTGCCAGCTCCCCTTTCGAAGGACAGGGGGCCTGGGAAAAACTGTTTTTT.

This rearrangement joins TRBV2 to TRBJ1-1; D gene unclear. This CDR3 has 12 amino acids. Between the trimmed V and J ends, which lost 4 bases and 1 base, there was a span of 4 bases. CDR1 and CDR2 from the germline V gene are SNHLY and FYNNEI. CDR3 nucleotide sequence: TGTGCCAGCAGTGCAGGGAACACTGAAGCTTTCTTT. It specifies CASSAGNTEAFF.

V usage is TRBV11-2 and J usage is TRBJ2-5, with TRBD2 identical over 11 bases. The germline CDR1 and CDR2 sequences are SGHAT and FQNNGV. Trimming at V came to 5 bases and at J to 4 bases, leaving 6 bases not matched to a gene. This CDR3 has 15 residues. Here the CDR3 DNA reads TGTGCCAGCAGCAATAGCGGGGGGGCCACAGAGACCCAGTACTTC. Protein product: CASSNSGGATETQYF. Based on the CDR3 plus reference TRBV11-2 and TRBJ2-5, the full variable domain is EAGVAQSPRYKIIEKRQSVAFWCNPISGHATLYWYQQILGQGPKLLIQFQNNGVVDDSQLPKDRFSAERLKGVDSTLKIQPAKLEDSAVYLCASSNSGGATETQYFGPGTRLLVL.

The genes are TRBV27 and TRBJ1-2; a possible D gene is TRBD1 (5 bases). The CDR3 sequence is 16 residues long. Germline V lookup: CDR1 MNHEY, CDR2 SMNVEV (reference sequence). Trimming shortened V by 5 bases and J by 3 bases, and 19 bases separated the two germline ends. The CDR3, as DNA: TGTGCCAGCAGTCTCAATGCGTTGGACACCTACTATGGCTACACCTTC. It specifies CASSLNALDTYYGYTF.

The rearrangement links TRBV9 to TRBJ2-3; 9 positions agree with TRBD2. V gave up 0 bases and J gave up 1 base; unmatched junction bases: 6. The CDR3 totals 17 residues. Germline V gene data show CDR1 as SGDLS and CDR2 as YYNGEE. DNA for the CDR3: TGTGCCAGCAGCGTAGGGCCGGCGGGAGGGCGCACAGATACGCAGTATTTT. Translated, it gives CASSVGPAGGRTDTQYF.

A few counts support this clone. V and J are TRBV2 and TRBJ2-1; no definite D call. Germline V gene lookup returns CDR1 SNHLY and CDR2 FYNNEI. V lost 4 bases and J lost 10, with 11 bases in between. There are 12 residues in the CDR3. The CDR3 nucleotides read TGTGCCAGCAGTGGTACTGCCGAGGAGCAGTTCTTC. It translates to CASSGTAEEQFF.

This chain uses TRBV9 with TRBJ2-1; 9 bases fit TRBD2. The CDR3 sequence is 15 residues long. J lost 4 bases, V lost 0 bases, and 2 bases had no gene match. The germline V gene has CDR1 SGDLS and CDR2 YYNGEE. This CDR3 is CASSVGSGGYNEQFF. CDR3 nucleotide sequence: TGTGCCAGCAGCGTAGGAAGCGGGGGGTACAATGAGCAGTTCTTC.

This chain uses TRBV27 with TRBJ1-1; D remains ambiguous. Trimming left V 3 bases short and J 1 base short, with 9 bases between. Germline CDR1 is MNHEY and CDR2 is SMNVEV (reference sequence). The CDR3 length is 14 residues. Written as DNA, the CDR3 is TGTGCCAGCAGTTTGGCCAGGCGGAACACTGAAGCTTTCTTT. Translating it yields CASSLARRNTEAFF.

CDR3 in amino acids: CASSSRTGLGNTEAFF. The CDR3 coding sequence is TGTGCCAGCAGTTCGAGGACAGGTCTTGGTAACACTGAAGCTTTCTTT. This chain connects TRBV6-5 to TRBJ1-1; 7 bases fit TRBD1. In germline, CDR1 is MNHEY, CDR2 SVGAGI. The ends lost 4 bases at V and 2 bases at J; junction bases unmatched: 10. The CDR3 contains 16 residues.

The chain recombines TRBV18 with TRBJ1-4, with TRBD1 matching over 8 bases. CDR3 length: 15 amino acids. Germline V gives CDR1 KGHSH, CDR2 LQKENI. The V gene end was trimmed by 4 bases and the J gene end by 7 bases; junction bases not matched to a gene: 8. The CDR3 DNA reads as TGTGCCAGCTCACTGCCAGGGGGCATTGGTGAAAAACTGTTTTTT. Protein sequence: CASSLPGGIGEKLFF.

The genes are TRBV27 and TRBJ2-7; TRBD2 agrees at 10 bases. The ends lost 4 bases at V and 3 bases at J; junction bases unmatched: 6. CDR1 and CDR2 from the germline V gene are MNHEY and SMNVEV (reference sequence). The CDR3 sequence is 15 residues long. The CDR3 DNA sequence: TGTGCCAGCAGTTCGCTAGCGGGGGCAATCTACGAGCAGTACTTC. Its protein is CASSSLAGAIYEQYF.

CDR3 in amino acids: CASSPDRLGEQYF. CDR3 DNA: TGTGCCAGCTCACCGGACAGGCTGGGTGAGCAGTACTTC. This chain connects TRBV18 to TRBJ2-7; 7 bases align to TRBD1. CDR1 and CDR2 from the germline V gene are KGHSH and LQKENI. V trimming: 3 bases; J trimming: 7 bases; junction bases outside the gene matches: 6. This CDR3 contains 13 residues.

The chain has TRBV4-3 and TRBJ1-2; maybe TRBD1 (5 bases). Between the trimmed V and J ends, which lost 1 base and 2 bases, there was a span of 14 bases. Germline V gene lookup returns CDR1 LGHNA and CDR2 YSLEER. The CDR3 length is 16 residues. CDR3 sequence reads: CASSQGPRGINYGYTF. The CDR3 nucleotides are TGCGCCAGCAGCCAAGGCCCACGGGGGATCAACTATGGCTACACCTTC.

The chain recombines TRBV28 with TRBJ2-3; 10 nucleotides line up with TRBD2. The CDR3 length is 18 residues. CDR1 is MDHEN and CDR2 is SYDVKM in the germline V gene. The junction had 16 bases not matched to a gene; V was cut back by 10 bases and J by 0 bases. The CDR3 DNA reads as TGTGCCACCAACCCGGGACTAGCGCACCTCCTGAGCACAGATACGCAGTATTTT. Amino acid sequence: CATNPGLAHLLSTDTQYF.

V is TRBV13 and J is TRBJ1-1; no clear D. Trimming stripped 2 bases from V and 0 bases from J, with 7 bases between. The germline V gene has CDR1 PRHDT and CDR2 FYEKMQ (reference sequence). The CDR3 is 14 amino acids. The CDR3 sequence is CASSLTEVNTEAFF. The CDR3 region has the DNA TGTGCCAGCAGCTTAACAGAAGTGAACACTGAAGCTTTCTTT. Together with reference TRBV13 and TRBJ1-1, the CDR3 gives the full variable domain: AAGVIQSPRHLIKEKRETATLKCYPIPRHDTVYWYQQGPGQDPQFLISFYEKMQSDKGSIPDRFSAQQFSDYHSELNMSSLELGDSALYFCASSLTEVNTEAFFGQGTRLTVV.

The CDR3 sequence is CASSLGLAGTGELFF. The CDR3 region has the DNA TGTGCCAGCAGCCTGGGACTAGCGGGGACCGGGGAGCTGTTTTTT. This sequence joins TRBV2 and TRBJ2-2; 13 bases align to TRBD2. Per the germline V gene, CDR1 is SNHLY and CDR2 is FYNNEI. Germline trimming cut 6 bases from V and 5 bases from J; bases unmatched to any gene: 3. The CDR3 is 15 amino acids.

This clone has only a few counts. The V gene is TRBV9, the J gene TRBJ2-7, with 7 bases aligning to TRBD1. The CDR3 has 15 amino acids. V trimming: 1 base; J trimming: 0 bases; junction bases outside the gene matches: 4. Germline assignment: CDR1 SGDLS and CDR2 YYNGEE. The CDR3 region is CASSVSGTASYEQYF. The CDR3 DNA reads as TGTGCCAGCAGCGTAAGTGGGACAGCCTCCTACGAGCAGTACTTC.

The chain uses TRBV29-1 and TRBJ2-3; D is unresolved. The CDR3 length is 15 residues. Germline assignment: CDR1 SQVTM and CDR2 ANQGSEA. The V end lost 6 bases, the J end lost 2 bases, and 18 bases lay between the germline ends. The CDR3 protein is CSVAVTSLTTDTQYF. The DNA of the CDR3 is TGCAGCGTGGCGGTAACCTCCCTTACCACAGATACGCAGTATTTT.

The chain combines TRBV5-6 with TRBJ2-3, with 8 nucleotides matching TRBD2. V was clipped by 2 bases and J by 5 bases; unmatched bases: 7. This CDR3 spans 15 amino acids. Germline lookup yields CDR1 SGHDT and CDR2 YYEEEE. The CDR3 sequence: CASSFTTTSEDTQYF. The DNA of the CDR3 is TGTGCCAGCAGCTTTACGACGACTAGCGAAGATACGCAGTATTTT.

V gene TRBV4-1 combines with J gene TRBJ2-7; the D gene is possibly TRBD2 (5 bases). Trimming took off 0 bases at V and 3 bases at J, with 12 bases between the two ends. The CDR3 runs 15 residues. Germline V gene lookup returns CDR1 MGHRA and CDR2 YSYEKL. CDR3 DNA: TGCGCCAGCAGCCAAGACGGACTCTCAGTCTACGAGCAGTACTTC. Amino acid sequence: CASSQDGLSVYEQYF.

V and J are TRBV19 and TRBJ1-5, with 11 bases lining up with TRBD1. J was trimmed by 6 bases and V by 4 bases; bases with no gene match: 8. CDR3 size: 16 residues. CDR1 is LNHDA and CDR2 is SQIVND in the germline V gene (reference sequence). CDR3 nucleotides: TGTGCCAGTAGTAAAGAGGACAGGGGGCCAGGTCAGCCCCAGCATTTT. It is translated as CASSKEDRGPGQPQHF.

This chain links TRBV27 with TRBJ2-7, with D possibly matching TRBD2 (7 bases). This CDR3 has 14 amino acids. V lost 3 bases, J lost 4 bases, and 13 bases lay in between. The germline CDR1 and CDR2 sequences are MNHEY and SMNVEV (reference sequence). CDR3 in amino acids: CASSFLGGGYEQYF. The CDR3 region has the DNA TGTGCCAGCAGTTTTCTAGGGGGGGGTTACGAGCAGTACTTC.

The rearrangement joins TRBV6-1 to TRBJ2-5, with TRBD1 matching over 12 bases. Gene TRBJ2-7 matches the end of the DNA better, so the J call may be wrong. Germline assignment: CDR1 MNHNS and CDR2 SASEGT. The CDR3 totals 17 residues. The CDR3 DNA sequence: TGTGCCAGCAGTGAAGCGCTCGGGACAGGGGGCTTCGACGAGCAGTACTTC. Amino acids: CASSEALGTGGFDEQYF.

This chain connects TRBV21-1 to TRBJ1-2. TRBV21-1 is annotated as a pseudogene. The CDR3 covers 17 residues. CDR3 residues: CASTISGGKMTNYGYTF. For the CDR3, the DNA is TGTGCCAGCACCATCTCGGGGGGAAAGATGACTAACTATGGCTACACCTTC.

The chain couples TRBV29-1 to TRBJ2-5; perhaps TRBD2 as D (5 bases). Near its end, the DNA agrees better with TRBJ2-7, so the J call may be wrong. Germline loops: CDR1 SQVTM, CDR2 ANQGSEA. The CDR3 runs to 11 residues. CDR3 residues: CSVEGSYEQYF. CDR3 DNA sequence: TGCAGCGTTGAGGGGAGCTACGAGCAGTACTTC.

This chain uses TRBV9 with TRBJ1-5; D is undetermined. This CDR3 contains 13 residues. With 4 bases removed from V and 9 bases from J, the gap between germline ends came to 14 bases. Germline-derived CDR1 and CDR2 are SGDLS and YYNGEE. DNA of the CDR3: TGTGCCAGCAGCCCCACGTCGGCGGGGCCCCAGCATTTT. It encodes CASSPTSAGPQHF.

V is TRBV19 and J is TRBJ2-7, with a weak D call TRBD1 (6 bases). This CDR3 has 14 residues. Germline-derived CDR1 and CDR2 are LNHDA and SQIVND (reference sequence). The V gene lost 5 bases and the J gene lost 5 bases, with 16 bases spanning the gap. DNA of the CDR3: TGTGCCAGTAGTCCATCCTCGGGACACCACGAGCAGTACTTC. This encodes CASSPSSGHHEQYF.